This TCR beta chain comes out of a study of T cells expressing NK-cell markers (TCRdb year 2020). With respect to the entire study: TCR beta-chain repertoires were profiled in sorted CD3+CD56+NKG2C+, CD3+CD56+NKG2C- and CD3+CD56-NKG2C+ T-cell subsets from about 8 donors. Among the eight sequenced donors, seven were HCMV-seropositive and one was HCMV-seronegative. Sequencing of the libraries produced 2 x 150 bp reads on Illumina HiSeq 2000/2500, MiSeq or NextSeq. Randomly selected healthy volunteers, three men and five women, were used as the eight sequenced donors.

To determine HCMV serostatus, a commercial ELISA kit was used to detect HCMV-specific IgG in serum. Peripheral blood mononuclear cells were isolated from blood by Ficoll density gradient centrifugation. What the research found in general, with its limitations: In roughly six donors, the dominant CD3+CD56+NKG2C+ clonotypes ranked among the top 10 CD8+ clonotypes, making up roughly 1.0-7.0% of CD8+ T cells. Whether the expanded NKG2C-expressing T cell clones were specific for HCMV antigens was left unclear. Those dominant clonotypes were again the most abundant among CD3+CD56-NKG2C+ cells in four donors, at about 25-60.1%.

In the case of this clonotype: The clone's antigen remains unknown.

According to the germline V gene, CDR1 reads SGHVS and CDR2 reads FQNEAQ. Taken from cysteine to phenylalanine, the CDR3 has 19 residues. No DNA has been recorded. These reads were obtained on an Illumina HiSeq 2000. TCR beta cDNA libraries were prepared using 5'RACE template switching, which introduced a universal primer site and unique molecular identifiers. cDNA synthesis was primed from the TCR beta constant segment, followed by two successive PCR amplification steps. Per the source publication's procedure: MIGEC handled demultiplexing of the reads and grouping by UMI, while MiTCR was used to assemble and quantify clonotypes. To remove erroneous sequences, TCR cDNA sequences were retained only when supported by two or more reads. The tcR package was used for downstream repertoire analysis, with clonotypes matched between fractions based on CDR3 nucleotide sequence plus V segment. VDJmatch was used to annotate antigen specificity against VDJdb, with one amino acid substitution in CDR3 allowed. Based on TCRdb reprocessing of the reads, there is one entry per CDR3 protein sequence, and DNA is missing. For this entry, the V and J calls and clone size follow TCRdb and not the study's own pipeline. The sample table gives about 410,000 distinct CDR3 sequences. The ten top clones hold about 10% of the sample.

The source material was blood T cells: a sorted CD56 or NKG2C T cell subset, CD4+ or CD8+ T cells, or bulk PBMC T cells (not recorded which). The sequence came from a woman between 45 and 60 years old in good health. Donor details come from another sample of the same person, matched by shared clones. The rearranged chain carries TRBV7-8 and TRBJ2-7; TCRdb proposes TRBD2, but this gene call is untestable without DNA. The CDR3 region reads CASSPDGRGLAGGFYEQYF.